This T cell receptor beta chain derives from a study of blood T cell repertoires in COVID-19. Turning to the study itself: Samples representing acute and convalescent COVID-19 were sourced from the United States, Italy and Spain. T cells, B-cell-depleted T cells, or PBMCs provided the cDNA or gDNA that served as material.

Produced via immunoSEQ multiplex PCR; TCRdb's table is partial and in-frame only. This table holds under 250,000 clones, 85% to 90% found once. The V gene lost 6 bases and the J gene lost 4 bases, with 15 bases spanning the gap. Germline lookup yields CDR1 MNHEY and CDR2 SVGAGI. The CDR3 is made up of 15 amino acids. This clonotype was obtained from a young woman with acute COVID-19. The chain joins TRBV6-5 to TRBJ1-4; maybe TRBD1 (6 bases). Material for sequencing was PBMCs or T cells enriched from blood (not recorded which). The CDR3 protein is CASRRGQTYNEKLFF. CDR3 DNA: TGTGCCAGCAGGCGAGGACAGACCTATAATGAAAAACTGTTTTTT.